This T cell receptor (beta chain) was documented in a study of Graves' ophthalmopathy and Graves' hyperthyroidism. From germline, CDR1 is MRHNA and CDR2 SNTAGT. The CDR3 extends over 13 amino acids. The study enrolled ophthalmopathy donors with moderate-to-severe activity, CAS ≥3, NOSPECS ≥4 and duration under 3 months. The PBMCs had their origin in 8.5 to 10 ml of fresh peripheral blood. This clonotype was counted ten times or more. Its cognate antigen is unknown. The junction does not match germline at one end; this may be a read error. The sequenced template was RNA, covering the TCR beta CDR3 region. Second-round multiplex PCR came after first-round RT-PCR with HTBI primers. TCRdb recomputed calls from the multiplex PCR reads with MiXCR, one row per CDR3 protein. This repertoire shows about half a million distinct CDR3 sequences, roughly 14% found once; its top ten account for 9.8%. Study-wide points: A roughly 83% specificity and around 86% sensitivity were achieved by a 13-signature model that separated ophthalmopathy from stable hyperthyroidism.

The TCR was taken from a woman in her 30s with Graves' ophthalmopathy. The chain carries TRBV6-4 and TRBJ2-5; D is unclear. The sequenced sample was blood. CDR3 coding DNA: TGTGCCAGCCGCCCGTCTTTTTCAGGATCCCCCGACTTC. Encoded protein: CASRPSFSGSPDF.